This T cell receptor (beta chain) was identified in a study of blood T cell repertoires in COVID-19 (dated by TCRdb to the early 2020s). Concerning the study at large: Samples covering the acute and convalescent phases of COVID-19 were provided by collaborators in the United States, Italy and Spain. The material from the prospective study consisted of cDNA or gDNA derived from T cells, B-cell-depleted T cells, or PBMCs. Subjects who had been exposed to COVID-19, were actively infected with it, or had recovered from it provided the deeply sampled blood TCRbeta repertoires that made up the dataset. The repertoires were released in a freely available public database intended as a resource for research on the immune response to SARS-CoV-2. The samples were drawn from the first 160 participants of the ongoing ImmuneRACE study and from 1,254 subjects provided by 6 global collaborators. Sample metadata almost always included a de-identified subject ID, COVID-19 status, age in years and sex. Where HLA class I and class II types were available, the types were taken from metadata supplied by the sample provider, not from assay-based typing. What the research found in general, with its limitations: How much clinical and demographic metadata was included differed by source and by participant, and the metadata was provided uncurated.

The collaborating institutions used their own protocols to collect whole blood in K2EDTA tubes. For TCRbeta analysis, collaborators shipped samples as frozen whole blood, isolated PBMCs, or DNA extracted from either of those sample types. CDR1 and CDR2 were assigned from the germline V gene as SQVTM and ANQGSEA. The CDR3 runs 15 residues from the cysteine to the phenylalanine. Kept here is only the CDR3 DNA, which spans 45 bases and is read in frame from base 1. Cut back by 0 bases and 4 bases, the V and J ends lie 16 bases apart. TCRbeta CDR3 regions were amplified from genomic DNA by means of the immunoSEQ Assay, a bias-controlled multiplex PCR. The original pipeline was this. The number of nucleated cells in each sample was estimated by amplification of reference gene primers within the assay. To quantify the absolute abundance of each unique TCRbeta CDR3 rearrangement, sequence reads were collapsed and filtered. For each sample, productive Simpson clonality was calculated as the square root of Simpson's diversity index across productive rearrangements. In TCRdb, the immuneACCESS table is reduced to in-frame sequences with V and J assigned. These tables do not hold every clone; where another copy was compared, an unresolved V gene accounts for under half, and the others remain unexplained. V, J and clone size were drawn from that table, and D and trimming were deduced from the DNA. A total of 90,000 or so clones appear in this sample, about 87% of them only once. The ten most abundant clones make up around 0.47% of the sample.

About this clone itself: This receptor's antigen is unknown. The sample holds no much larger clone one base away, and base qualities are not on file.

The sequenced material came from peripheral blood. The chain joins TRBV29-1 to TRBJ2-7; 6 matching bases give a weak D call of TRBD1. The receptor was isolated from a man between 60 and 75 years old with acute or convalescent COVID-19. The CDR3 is CSVEDRGRGTYEQYF. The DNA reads TGCAGCGTTGAAGATCGAGGCAGGGGAACATACGAGCAGTACTTC.